The sample holds many counts of the clone carrying this T cell receptor (beta chain). CDR1 KGHSH and CDR2 LQKENI come from the germline V gene. With V trimmed by 3 bases and J by 2 bases, 5 bases remained unmatched. This CDR3 contains 16 residues. In making TCR beta libraries, quantitative 5'-RACE with molecular barcodes was used. TCRdb redid the calling of the 5' RACE reads with MiXCR, one entry per CDR3 protein. Of some 130,000 distinct CDR3 sequences in the sample, 6% to 8% were seen once. This sample is drawn from a study of CD8 T cells in ankylosing spondylitis. The rearrangement uses TRBV18 and TRBJ2-1; TRBD2 matches 9 bases. This TCR came from a female donor with ankylosing spondylitis or in good health (not recorded which). Sequencing used blood, either unsorted or a sorted T cell fraction (not recorded which). In DNA form, the CDR3 reads TGTGCCAGCTCACCCCGGCCTAGCGGGGCCTACAATGAGCAGTTCTTC. It specifies CASSPRPSGAYNEQFF.